A single sample is the source of the 20 T cell receptor beta chains below, sequenced in a study of early T cells in non-severe SARS-CoV-2 infection. MiXCR, applied by TCRdb to the 5' RACE reads, yields one record per CDR3 protein. Of 40,000 or so distinct CDR3 sequences in the sample, around 6% were seen once. The sample comprised whole blood. The receptors shown here come from an adult who was a healthcare worker with PCR-confirmed SARS-CoV-2 infection or an uninfected control (not recorded which).

This sequence joins TRBV20-1 and TRBJ1-1; no firm D call. The ends were cut back, 5 bases at V and 2 bases at J, with 6 bases in the middle. Germline CDR1 reads DFQATT; CDR2 reads SNEGSKA (reference sequence). This CDR3 comprises 11 residues. The CDR3: CSAYLNTEAFF. CDR3 bases: TGCAGTGCTTACCTCAACACTGAAGCTTTCTTT.

This clonotype was recorded at least ten times. V is TRBV6-1 and J is TRBJ1-5; 7 nucleotides line up with TRBD1. Germline CDR1 MNHNS, CDR2 SASEGT. The CDR3 is 14 amino acids. Trimming removed 6 bases from V and 4 bases from J; junction bases left unmatched: 6. In DNA, the CDR3 is TGTGCCAGCAGGTCCGGGACAGCTAATCAGCCCCAGCATTTT. This sequence encodes CASRSGTANQPQHF.

The sample holds many counts of this clonotype. V is TRBV5-1 and J is TRBJ1-1, with 7 bases lining up with TRBD1. This CDR3 comprises 15 residues. V lost 5 bases and J lost 0; bases outside the gene matches: 7. From germline, CDR1 is SGHRS and CDR2 YFSETQ. The DNA of the CDR3 is TGCGCCAGCAGTCCGGGGGGGACAGTGAACACTGAAGCTTTCTTT. It translates to CASSPGGTVNTEAFF.

At least ten counts were recorded for this clonotype. The CDR3 DNA reads as TGTGCCAGCAGCCCGCTAGCGGGGGGTCTGGATACGCAGTATTTT. Encoded protein: CASSPLAGGLDTQYF. V and J are TRBV11-2 and TRBJ2-3, with 11 bases lining up with TRBD2. The germline gives CDR1 SGHAT, CDR2 FQNNGV. The junction had 7 bases not matched to a gene; V was cut back by 5 bases and J by 6 bases. The CDR3 length is 15 residues.

V and J are TRBV7-2 and TRBJ1-2, with D unclear. CDR3 length equals 11 residues. The V end lost 8 bases, the J end lost 3 bases, and 7 bases lay between the germline ends. In germline, CDR1 is SGHTA, CDR2 FQGNSA. The CDR3 here is CASGLYYGYTF. CDR3 sequence (DNA): TGTGCCAGCGGGCTGTACTATGGCTACACCTTC. Drawing the rest from reference TRBV7-2 and TRBJ1-2, the complete variable domain is GAGVSQSPSNKVTEKGKDVELRCDPISGHTALYWYRQSLGQGLEFLIYFQGNSAPDKSGLPSDRFSAERTGGSVSTLTIQRTQQEDSAVYLCASGLYYGYTFGSGTRLTVV.

The gene calls are TRBV24-1 and TRBJ1-5; possible D gene TRBD1, 5 bases. CDR3 length: 16 residues. Looked up from germline, CDR1 is KGHDR and CDR2 is SFDVKD. The germline V and J ends were trimmed by 3 bases and 1 base, with 12 bases remaining between them. DNA of the CDR3: TGTGCCACCAGTGATCATACAAAGGGGAGCAATCAGCCCCAGCATTTT. This translates into CATSDHTKGSNQPQHF.

This clonotype appeared many times. This chain uses TRBV5-6 with TRBJ2-7, with a weak D call TRBD2 (5 bases). CDR3 size: 13 residues. CDR1 and CDR2 (germline): SGHDT, YYEEEE. The ends were cut back, 5 bases at V and 7 bases at J, with 16 bases in the middle. The CDR3 loop reads CASSLTKGDEQYF. DNA for the CDR3: TGTGCCAGCAGTTTAACTAAGGGAGATGAGCAGTACTTC.

The sample holds many counts of this clonotype. This chain uses TRBV12-3 or TRBV12-4 with TRBJ1-6; 7 positions match TRBD1. The CDR3 loop spans 13 amino acids. J lost 12 bases, V lost 4 bases, and 6 bases had no gene match. The DNA for the CDR3 is TGTGCCAGCAGTTCCAATACAGGGGTACCCCTCCACTTT. It specifies CASSSNTGVPLHF.

This clonotype was seen a handful of times. The chain couples TRBV2 to TRBJ1-4; D is unresolved. The germline V gene encodes CDR1 SNHLY and CDR2 FYNNEI. The CDR3 has 13 residues. Trimming stripped 9 bases from V and 7 bases from J, with 15 bases between. The CDR3 region has the DNA TGTGCCAGTCACGGCTTTTCGAGTGAAAAACTGTTTTTT. It codes for CASHGFSSEKLFF.

This clonotype was found many times. The chain links TRBV5-1 to TRBJ2-3; 12 bases fit TRBD2. Germline V gene sequence: CDR1 SGHRS, CDR2 YFSETQ. The CDR3 has 15 amino acids. J lost 6 bases, V lost 7 bases, and 9 bases had no gene match. CDR3 in amino acids: CASRLAGADSDTQYF. CDR3 DNA sequence: TGCGCCAGCCGACTAGCGGGAGCTGATTCGGATACGCAGTATTTT.

This clonotype was counted at least ten times. The rearrangement uses TRBV27 and TRBJ1-1, with 7 bases lining up with TRBD1. The trim removed 2 bases at V and 4 bases at J, leaving 7 bases unmatched. The CDR3 loop spans 15 amino acids. The germline gives CDR1 MNHEY, CDR2 SMNVEV (reference sequence). CDR3 DNA sequence: TGTGCCAGCAGTTTACATCAGGGGGTAGGCACTGAAGCTTTCTTT. This gives the protein CASSLHQGVGTEAFF.

This clonotype was counted at least ten times. This chain links TRBV28 with TRBJ2-3, with a possible D match to TRBD1 (6 bases). CDR1 MDHEN and CDR2 SYDVKM come from the germline V gene. The CDR3 has 15 amino acids. With 3 bases removed from V and 2 bases from J, the gap between germline ends came to 12 bases. CDR3 in amino acids: CASSFSDRLTDTQYF. The CDR3 DNA is TGTGCCAGCAGTTTTAGCGACAGGCTCACAGATACGCAGTATTTT.

This clonotype was detected ten times or more. The chain links TRBV10-2 to TRBJ2-7, with D possibly being TRBD1 or TRBD2 (5 bases each). CDR1 WSHSY and CDR2 SAAADI come from the germline V gene. Trimming removed 11 bases at V and 6 bases at J, with 17 bases between. The CDR3 totals 12 residues. CDR3: CASSGTRVEQYF. In DNA form, the CDR3 reads TGCGCCTCCTCGGGGACCAGGGTCGAGCAGTACTTC.

The table lists this clonotype with many counts. J is TRBJ2-7 and V is TRBV20-1, with 8 nucleotides matching TRBD2. Looked up from germline, CDR1 is DFQATT and CDR2 is SNEGSKA (reference sequence). The length of the CDR3 is 14 residues. V lost 5 bases and J lost 4; bases outside the gene matches: 10. The CDR3 is CSAHRPGGGYEQYF. The CDR3 DNA reads TGCAGTGCTCACCGGCCCGGGGGGGGGTACGAGCAGTACTTC.

For this clonotype: The CDR3 does not end in the conserved phenylalanine or tryptophan, so this is likely a read error. The chain is built from TRBV2 and TRBJ2-5; D remains unclear. Looked up from germline, CDR1 is SNHLY and CDR2 is FYNNEI. Trimming removed 4 bases at V and 5 bases at J, with 11 bases between. The CDR3 is made up of 13 amino acids. The CDR3, as DNA: TGTGCCAGCAGTGTGATCGGCCGGGAGACCCAGTACATC. Residues: CASSVIGRETQYI.

CDR3 DNA sequence: TGTGCCAGCAGCTTAGGCCCTAACCCGTACAATGAGCAGTTCTTC. Translating it yields CASSLGPNPYNEQFF. The chain is built from TRBV7-9 and TRBJ2-1; D is undetermined. Trimming cost V 1 base and J 4 bases, with 11 bases left between them. The CDR3 spans 15 residues. CDR1 is SEHNR and CDR2 is FQNEAQ in the germline V gene (reference sequence).

This clonotype was seen repeatedly, ten times or more. This chain connects TRBV6-2 or TRBV6-3 to TRBJ1-5, with D unclear. The CDR3 spans 12 residues. Between the trimmed V and J ends, which lost 4 bases and 11 bases, there was a span of 12 bases. From germline, CDR1 is MNHEY and CDR2 SVGEGT. The CDR3 protein is CASSLGGLTQHF. Written as DNA, the CDR3 is TGTGCCAGCAGTTTGGGCGGATTGACCCAGCATTTT.

This clonotype was seen many times. The chain uses TRBV5-1 and TRBJ2-3; no clear D. The germline V and J ends were trimmed by 2 bases and 4 bases, with 11 bases remaining between them. This CDR3 is 14 amino acids long. The germline gives CDR1 SGHRS, CDR2 YFSETQ. Here the CDR3 reads CASSLMASSDTQYF. DNA of the CDR3: TGCGCCAGCAGCTTAATGGCCAGTTCAGATACGCAGTATTTT.

This clonotype came up many times. V and J are TRBV5-1 and TRBJ2-3; D possibly corresponds to TRBD1 (6 bases). The CDR3 is 14 amino acids. Per the germline V gene, CDR1 is SGHRS and CDR2 is YFSETQ. Trimming pared 2 bases from V and 7 bases from J, leaving 14 bases between. CDR3 region: CASSLVPDSHTQYF. The CDR3 DNA follows: TGCGCCAGCAGCTTAGTACCGGACAGCCATACGCAGTATTTT.

This clonotype was detected many times. J is TRBJ2-3 and V is TRBV5-4; 8 nucleotides agree with TRBD1. The CDR3 has 15 residues. Germline values: CDR1 SGHNT, CDR2 YYREEE (reference sequence). Trimming cost V 1 base and J 4 bases; bases outside gene matches: 5. The CDR3 sequence is CASSLSQGAADTQYF. The CDR3 DNA follows: TGTGCCAGCAGCTTGAGTCAGGGGGCCGCAGATACGCAGTATTTT.